A selection of T cell receptor beta chains follows, all from one sample in a study of blood T cell repertoires in COVID-19. The assay was immunoSEQ multiplex PCR, and TCRdb's table has in-frame clones only and misses some. The sample yields roughly 150,000 clones, approximately 80% seen once. Material: peripheral blood. All receptors come from a woman older than 75 with active or convalescent COVID-19. Both conserved end residues are part of each CDR3. D genes are given only for firm matches. Rows may omit the clone size; those that give it use once, few, many or a size class.

d_call: -; v_call: TRBV6-2/TRBV6-3; j_call: TRBJ1-6; clone_size: many; cdr3_aa: CASSTQGRSYNSPLHF; cdr3_nt: TGTGCCAGCAGTACTCAGGGTCGCTCCTATAATTCACCCCTCCACTTT
d_call: -; v_call: TRBV7-2; j_call: TRBJ2-3; clone_size: -; cdr3_aa: CASSPGGPTDTQYF; cdr3_nt: TGTGCCAGCAGCCCCGGGGGGCCCACAGATACGCAGTATTTT
d_call: TRBD1; v_call: TRBV6-5; j_call: TRBJ2-3; clone_size: -; cdr3_aa: CATPGGQGPDTQYF; cdr3_nt: TGTGCCACCCCCGGGGGACAGGGGCCAGATACGCAGTATTTT
d_call: -; v_call: TRBV27; j_call: TRBJ1-2; clone_size: -; cdr3_aa: CASSLSGQANYGYTF; cdr3_nt: TGTGCCAGCAGTTTATCTGGGCAAGCTAACTATGGCTACACCTTC
d_call: -; v_call: TRBV30; j_call: TRBJ1-4; clone_size: -; cdr3_aa: CAWSQQGEKLFF; cdr3_nt: TGTGCCTGGAGCCAACAGGGAGAAAAACTGTTTTTT
d_call: TRBD1; v_call: TRBV6-2/TRBV6-3; j_call: TRBJ2-1; clone_size: -; cdr3_aa: CASSDRTGAVEQFF; cdr3_nt: TGTGCCAGCAGTGACCGGACAGGGGCGGTTGAGCAGTTCTTC
d_call: -; v_call: TRBV5-5; j_call: TRBJ1-1; clone_size: -; cdr3_aa: CASSSRSGSSEAFF; cdr3_nt: TGTGCCAGCAGCTCACGGTCAGGGTCGTCAGAAGCTTTCTTT
d_call: TRBD1; v_call: TRBV24-1; j_call: TRBJ2-2; clone_size: -; cdr3_aa: CATRGQGNGELFF; cdr3_nt: TGTGCCACCAGAGGACAGGGTAACGGGGAGCTGTTTTTT
d_call: -; v_call: TRBV30; j_call: TRBJ2-7; clone_size: -; cdr3_aa: CAWSAGVEQYF; cdr3_nt: TGTGCCTGGAGTGCAGGGGTTGAGCAGTACTTC
d_call: -; v_call: TRBV7-9; j_call: TRBJ1-4; clone_size: -; cdr3_aa: CASSSRESNNERGEKLFF; cdr3_nt: TGTGCCAGCAGCTCCCGGGAGTCAAACAACGAAAGGGGAGAAAAACTGTTTTTT
d_call: -; v_call: TRBV11-1; j_call: TRBJ1-1; clone_size: -; cdr3_aa: CASSFKGGGTEAFF; cdr3_nt: TGTGCCAGCAGCTTTAAGGGCGGAGGCACTGAAGCTTTCTTT
d_call: -; v_call: TRBV5-1; j_call: TRBJ2-2; clone_size: -; cdr3_aa: CASSLIERTATNTGELFF; cdr3_nt: TGCGCCAGCAGCTTAATTGAGAGGACAGCTACGAACACCGGGGAGCTGTTTTTT
d_call: -; v_call: TRBV4-1; j_call: TRBJ2-1; clone_size: -; cdr3_aa: CASSQVGVVDEQFF; cdr3_nt: TGCGCCAGCAGCCAAGTCGGGGTGGTGGATGAGCAGTTCTTC
d_call: -; v_call: TRBV12-3/TRBV12-4; j_call: TRBJ2-1; clone_size: few; cdr3_aa: CASTSWENNEQFF; cdr3_nt: TGTGCCAGCACCTCCTGGGAGAACAATGAGCAGTTCTTC
d_call: TRBD1; v_call: TRBV29-1; j_call: TRBJ1-1; clone_size: -; cdr3_aa: CSASTGAYEAFF; cdr3_nt: TGCAGCGCCTCGACAGGGGCATACGAAGCTTTCTTT
d_call: -; v_call: TRBV9; j_call: TRBJ2-1; clone_size: few; cdr3_aa: CASSATGEQFF; cdr3_nt: TGTGCCAGCAGCGCTACAGGGGAGCAGTTCTTC
d_call: TRBD1; v_call: TRBV2; j_call: TRBJ2-7; clone_size: -; cdr3_aa: CASGTGNYEQYF; cdr3_nt: TGTGCCAGCGGGACAGGGAACTACGAGCAGTACTTC
d_call: -; v_call: TRBV12-3/TRBV12-4; j_call: TRBJ1-1; clone_size: -; cdr3_aa: CASTLLGAEAFF; cdr3_nt: TGTGCCAGCACCCTATTAGGGGCTGAAGCTTTCTTT
d_call: -; v_call: TRBV6-6; j_call: TRBJ1-1; clone_size: -; cdr3_aa: CASSEQVGTPNTEAFF; cdr3_nt: TGTGCCAGCAGCGAACAAGTTGGGACACCGAACACTGAAGCTTTCTTT
d_call: -; v_call: TRBV27; j_call: TRBJ2-2; clone_size: -; cdr3_aa: CASSGPGVTGELFF; cdr3_nt: TGTGCCAGCAGTGGGCCAGGCGTCACCGGGGAGCTGTTTTTT
d_call: TRBD1; v_call: TRBV18; j_call: TRBJ2-3; clone_size: once; cdr3_aa: CASSPIKGDRVADTQYF; cdr3_nt: TGTGCCAGCTCACCAATTAAGGGGGACAGGGTCGCAGATACGCAGTATTTT
d_call: TRBD1; v_call: TRBV5-4; j_call: TRBJ2-7; clone_size: -; cdr3_aa: CASSLWTGGEQYF; cdr3_nt: TGTGCCAGCAGCTTATGGACAGGGGGAGAGCAGTACTTC
d_call: TRBD2; v_call: TRBV7-9; j_call: TRBJ2-2; clone_size: -; cdr3_aa: CASSPGLAGNTGELFF; cdr3_nt: TGTGCCAGCAGCCCCGGACTAGCGGGGAACACCGGGGAGCTGTTTTTT
d_call: -; v_call: TRBV4-3; j_call: TRBJ1-2; clone_size: -; cdr3_aa: CASSQERREGNTF; cdr3_nt: TGCGCCAGCAGCCAAGAACGTAGGGAGGGGAACACCTTC
d_call: -; v_call: TRBV27; j_call: TRBJ1-3; clone_size: -; cdr3_aa: CASSQQGTGNTIYF; cdr3_nt: TGTGCCAGCAGTCAACAGGGAACTGGAAACACCATATATTTT
d_call: -; v_call: TRBV12-3/TRBV12-4; j_call: TRBJ1-2; clone_size: -; cdr3_aa: CASSLEGLGGYTF; cdr3_nt: TGTGCCAGCAGTTTAGAGGGACTCGGTGGCTACACCTTC
d_call: -; v_call: TRBV19; j_call: TRBJ1-1; clone_size: -; cdr3_aa: CASSTLTGTLINTEAFF; cdr3_nt: TGTGCCAGTAGTACCTTAACAGGGACCCTTATCAACACTGAAGCTTTCTTT
d_call: -; v_call: TRBV11-2; j_call: TRBJ1-2; clone_size: -; cdr3_aa: CASSLRGGLNGYTF; cdr3_nt: TGTGCCAGCAGCTTAAGGGGGGGGTTGAATGGCTACACCTTC
d_call: TRBD2; v_call: TRBV7-7; j_call: TRBJ2-3; clone_size: once; cdr3_aa: CASSLGVGLATDTQYF; cdr3_nt: TGTGCTAGCAGCTTAGGGGTTGGACTAGCCACAGATACGCAGTATTTT
d_call: -; v_call: TRBV11-3; j_call: TRBJ2-3; clone_size: -; cdr3_aa: CASSLTGDGTDTQYF; cdr3_nt: TGTGCCAGCAGCTTAACGGGTGATGGCACAGATACGCAGTATTTT